Listed below are T cell receptor beta chains from one sample, sequenced in a study of shared clonotypes between healthy human individuals. Using immunoSEQ multiplex PCR, the repertoire was profiled, and TCRdb retains in-frame clones only, with some absent. The data show a few million clones, just over 90% seen once. Sequencing input: naive CD4+ T cells from PBMCs. Receptors were obtained from a man aged 18 to 35 in good health. Some clones in this sample may be carry-over from other donors' samples. Each CDR3 is given with its conserved first and last residue. A D gene is named only where the DNA matches it firmly. Size tells how often a clone was seen (once, few, many) or the class of an expanded clone, and some rows leave it out.

D gene | clone size | J gene | V gene | CDR3 DNA | CDR3 protein
TRBD2 | . | TRBJ2-7 | TRBV30 | TGTGCCTCGACTAGCGGGGTTACATACGAGCAGTACTTC | CASTSGVTYEQYF
TRBD1 | . | TRBJ1-5 | TRBV30 | TGTGCCTGGAGTCCGGGACAGGGAACTCAGCCCCAGCATTTT | CAWSPGQGTQPQHF
. | . | TRBJ2-2 | TRBV28 | TGTGCCAGCATGTCGATAACCGGGACCCGCACCGGGGAGCTGTTTTTT | CASMSITGTRTGELFF
TRBD2 | once | TRBJ2-3 | TRBV5-4 | TGTGCCAGCAGCTCCCCTTCAAGCGGGAGTAGCACAGATACGCAGTATTTT | CASSSPSSGSSTDTQYF
. | . | TRBJ1-1 | TRBV28 | TGTGCCAGCAGTTTGTGGGGCCGGGACACTGAAGCTTTCTTT | CASSLWGRDTEAFF
. | . | TRBJ1-4 | TRBV4-3 | TGCGCCAGCAGCCAAGATCGGTATCAGAATCTGTTTTTT | CASSQDRYQNLFF
. | . | TRBJ2-7 | TRBV29-1 | TGCAGCGTGACCGGGACCGACAGCTCCTACGAGCAGTACTTC | CSVTGTDSSYEQYF
TRBD2 | once | TRBJ2-1 | TRBV7-3 | TGTGCCAGCAGCCCGAGACTAGCGGGAGGAGGTGAGCAGTTCTTC | CASSPRLAGGGEQFF
TRBD1 | . | TRBJ2-2 | TRBV27 | TGTGCCAGCAGCCGGGACAGGGTGGACACCGGGGAGCTGTTTTTT | CASSRDRVDTGELFF
TRBD2 | . | TRBJ2-7 | TRBV5-1 | TGCGCCAGCAGCTTAGTGGCGGGGGAGTCCTACGAGCAGTACTTC | CASSLVAGESYEQYF
. | once | TRBJ1-3 | TRBV30 | TGTGCCTGGAGTGTACATTTTGTCTTGGTACCCTCTGGAAACACCATATATTTT | CAWSVHFVLVPSGNTIYF
. | . | TRBJ2-3 | TRBV7-8 | TGTGCCAGCACCAAGACCAGGTTCCGCACAGATACGCAGTATTTT | CASTKTRFRTDTQYF
. | . | TRBJ2-2 | TRBV5-1 | TGCGCCAGCAGCTTGCAGCCGGCCCACACCGGGGAGCTGTTTTTT | CASSLQPAHTGELFF
. | . | TRBJ2-3 | TRBV25-1 | TGTGCCAGCAGTGATGTTATGTCGGTGGCAGATACGCAGTATTTT | CASSDVMSVADTQYF
. | . | TRBJ2-5 | TRBV2 | TGTGCCAGCAGTGGTACGAGTGAGACCCAGTACTTC | CASSGTSETQYF
TRBD1 | . | TRBJ1-5 | TRBV19 | TGTGCCAGTAGTATGCCCCGGACAGGCCCCAATCAGCCCCAGCATTTT | CASSMPRTGPNQPQHF
. | . | TRBJ2-2 | TRBV7-9 | TGTGCCAGCAGCTTAGGAAGTCGTCGAACCGGGGAGCTGTTTTTT | CASSLGSRRTGELFF
TRBD2 | . | TRBJ2-3 | TRBV9 | TGTGCCAGCAGCCCTTCAGAGCGGGAGGGCCCCCCTAGCACAGATACGCAGTATTTT | CASSPSEREGPPSTDTQYF
. | . | TRBJ1-3 | TRBV6-5 | TGTGCCAGCAGTGGGAGGTCGGTCTCTGGAAACACCATATATTTT | CASSGRSVSGNTIYF
. | . | TRBJ2-1 | TRBV29-1 | TGCAGCGTTGATCACTCCTACAATGAGCAGTTCTTC | CSVDHSYNEQFF
TRBD2 | . | TRBJ2-1 | TRBV11-2 | TGTGCCAGCAGCTTCGAGGCTAGCGGGAGGGGGGGTCGCAATGAGCAGTTCTTC | CASSFEASGRGGRNEQFF
. | . | TRBJ1-3 | TRBV23-1 | TGCGCCAGCAGTCAATCGAATAAGGGAGGAAACACCATATATTTT | CASSQSNKGGNTIYF
. | few | TRBJ1-1 | TRBV30 | TGTGCCTGGAGTGTTCCGGGACACGCTGGGGCTGAAGCTTTCTTT | CAWSVPGHAGAEAFF
TRBD1 | . | TRBJ2-3 | TRBV6-1 | TGTGCCAGCAGTGGGGACAGGGGAGATACGCAGTATTTT | CASSGDRGDTQYF
. | . | TRBJ2-1 | TRBV5-1 | TGCGCCAGCAGCTCGCAGAATCGGTACAATGAGCAGTTCTTC | CASSSQNRYNEQFF
. | . | TRBJ1-4 | TRBV5-1 | TGCGCCAGCAGCTTGGGTGGGACCCGCGAAAAACTGTTTTTT | CASSLGGTREKLFF
. | few | TRBJ2-5 | TRBV5-6 | TGTGCCAGCAGCTCCAGAGAGACCCAGTACTTC | CASSSRETQYF
. | . | TRBJ1-2 | TRBV9 | TGTGCCAGCAGCTCCCTGTCCCCGCTAGGGGACTATGGCTACACCTTC | CASSSLSPLGDYGYTF
. | . | TRBJ2-7 | TRBV5-5 | TGTGCCAGCAGCTTGGCTAGCTCCGAGCAGTACTTC | CASSLASSEQYF
. | . | TRBJ2-1 | TRBV6-4 | TGTGCCAGCAGTCCCGGAATGTCTTACAATGAGCAGTTCTTC | CASSPGMSYNEQFF
TRBD1 | . | TRBJ1-3 | TRBV6-1 | TGTGCCAGCATACTAACAGGGGGTTCTGGAAACACCATATATTTT | CASILTGGSGNTIYF
. | . | TRBJ2-2 | TRBV7-6 | TGTGCCAGCAGCCCAACGATGGGGCAGAGTAACACCGGGGAGCTGTTTTTT | CASSPTMGQSNTGELFF
. | . | TRBJ1-2 | TRBV7-5 | TGTGCCAGAAGCCAGCCAAAGAGCAAACTTCCCTATGGCTACACCTTC | CARSQPKSKLPYGYTF
. | . | TRBJ1-3 | TRBV28 | TGTGCCAGCAGATCTTCCGGGGAAGGAAACACCATATATTTT | CASRSSGEGNTIYF
TRBD1 | . | TRBJ2-5 | TRBV11-3 | TGTGCCAGCAGTCGGGACAGGGCAGCAGAGACCCAGTACTTC | CASSRDRAAETQYF
TRBD2 | . | TRBJ2-2 | TRBV9 | TGTGCCAGCAGCGCCTCTCTTAGCGGGAGGTTCTTCACCGGGGAGCTGTTTTTT | CASSASLSGRFFTGELFF
TRBD1 | . | TRBJ2-7 | TRBV5-4 | TGTGCCAGCAGCTTGCCCACTCAGACAGGGACCTACGAGCAGTACTTC | CASSLPTQTGTYEQYF
. | . | TRBJ2-1 | TRBV27 | TGTGCCAGCAGTCCGCTAGCGTCCTACAATGAGCAGTTCTTC | CASSPLASYNEQFF
. | . | TRBJ2-7 | TRBV11-3 | TGTGCCAGCAGCTCCGAGGGGTCAGCGTACGAGCAGTACTTC | CASSSEGSAYEQYF
TRBD2 | . | TRBJ2-5 | TRBV6-1 | TGTGCCAGCAGTCCTGGGGGAGCGGGAGGGTGGACCCAGTACTTC | CASSPGGAGGWTQYF
. | . | TRBJ1-2 | TRBV7-2 | TGTGCCAGCAGCTTAGTGGGCAAAGGGTATGGCTACACCTTC | CASSLVGKGYGYTF
. | . | TRBJ2-7 | TRBV7-2 | TGTGCCAGCCGCCGGGACATTTCCTACGAGCAGTACTTC | CASRRDISYEQYF
. | . | TRBJ2-5 | TRBV27 | TGTGCCAGCAGCCTCCTAGGGTCGGAGACCCAGTACTTC | CASSLLGSETQYF
. | . | TRBJ2-3 | TRBV4-1 | TGCGCCAGCAGCCTAAAGGCCCCGGGCACAGATACGCAGTATTTT | CASSLKAPGTDTQYF
. | . | TRBJ1-5 | TRBV28 | TGTGCCAGCAGTTTAATGGGGGTATCGGGCAATCAGCCCCAGCATTTT | CASSLMGVSGNQPQHF
. | . | TRBJ2-2 | TRBV2 | TGTGCCAGCAGTCCGAATTTGGCTCGGGGGACCGGGGAGCTGTTTTTT | CASSPNLARGTGELFF
. | . | TRBJ2-7 | TRBV5-1 | TGCGCCAGCAGAGAAGCGGACAGTTCCTACGAGCAGTACTTC | CASREADSSYEQYF
. | . | TRBJ2-2 | TRBV6-6 | TGTGCCAGCAGTTTGGAAGCAGTCGGCGTCGGGGAGCTGTTTTTT | CASSLEAVGVGELFF
TRBD2 | . | TRBJ2-7 | TRBV28 | TGTGCCAGCGGACGGGGAGGGCTCAGGGAGCAGTACTTC | CASGRGGLREQYF
. | once | TRBJ1-2 | TRBV2 | TGTGCCAGCAGTGGCCGCGGGCAGGGTAACTATGGCTACACCTTC | CASSGRGQGNYGYTF
TRBD1 | . | TRBJ1-3 | TRBV10-3 | TGTGCCGTACAGGGGGCCGGAAACACCATATATTTT | CAVQGAGNTIYF
. | . | TRBJ2-3 | TRBV6-5 | TGTGCCAGCAGCCCTAAGCGGCCTAACACAGATACGCAGTATTTT | CASSPKRPNTDTQYF
TRBD1 | . | TRBJ2-5 | TRBV5-5 | TGTGCCAGCAGCTGGGGGACAGGGCTGGGGTTCGGGGAGACCCAGTACTTC | CASSWGTGLGFGETQYF
. | . | TRBJ2-1 | TRBV9 | TGTGCCAGCAGCCGAGACGGGAGCTCCTACAATGAGCAGTTCTTC | CASSRDGSSYNEQFF
. | . | TRBJ2-5 | TRBV19 | TGTGCCAGTAGCCCGATACAGGAGACCAAAGAGACCCAGTACTTC | CASSPIQETKETQYF
. | . | TRBJ2-5 | TRBV11-2 | TGTGCCAGCAGCTCTACTAGCCTGGAGACCCAGTACTTC | CASSSTSLETQYF
. | . | TRBJ2-1 | TRBV28 | TGTGCCAGCAGTTTACAGGGGCAACGGTACAATGAGCAGTTCTTC | CASSLQGQRYNEQFF
TRBD1 | once | TRBJ2-1 | TRBV18 | TGTGCCAGCTCACCACCGGGTAGACAGGGGATATACAATGAGCAGTTCTTC | CASSPPGRQGIYNEQFF
. | . | TRBJ1-2 | TRBV28 | TGTGCCAGCAGCTTGGGGGCAGGGATGGGGTTTCCCTATGGCTACACCTTC | CASSLGAGMGFPYGYTF
TRBD2 | . | TRBJ2-1 | TRBV5-6 | TGTGCCAGCGGCAGACTAGCGGGGAGCTCCTACAATGAGCAGTTCTTC | CASGRLAGSSYNEQFF